This paragraph reports one T cell receptor beta chain. One junction end does not reproduce the germline sequence, and a read error may be involved. The data belong to a study of tumor-infiltrating lymphocytes in primary liver carcinoma. From approximately 0.5 ug of total RNA, TCR beta-specific cDNA was reverse-transcribed using a constant-region primer. What produced the TCR beta libraries was three nested multiplex PCR rounds using slightly modified ARM-PCR. TRBV1-TRBV30 forward primers paired with a C-beta reverse primer drove the first two PCR rounds, 10 cycles each. TCRdb processed the multiplex PCR reads anew with MiXCR; each CDR3 protein has one entry. Among 100,000 to 150,000 distinct CDR3 sequences listed, 64% were seen once. Germline V lookup: CDR1 SQVTM, CDR2 ANQGSEA. This CDR3 comprises 14 residues. Each 20-30 mg portion of unsorted bulk tissue served as the source for co-extraction of RNA and DNA.

This sequence was found in a woman aged 60 to 75 with primary liver carcinoma and hepatitis B virus infection. Material for sequencing was liver tumor tissue from sampling region 3. This sample's subset: tumor region T3, left-lateral pole. V gene TRBV29-1 combines with J gene TRBJ2-1; D unresolved. CDR3 loop: CSVDLEGREDELFF. The CDR3 DNA sequence: TGCAGCGTTGACCTGGAAGGTAGGGAAGATGAGCTGTTCTTC.